Reported below is one T cell receptor (beta chain). Its matching antigen is unknown. The sample is drawn from a study of blood T cells in healthy people across ages. As for the study in general: With template switching, about one barcoded beta molecule was captured per two T cells. Study findings and constraints: The fall in TCR beta diversity per million T cells was roughly linear with age. Without sorted subsets, naive and antigen-experienced compartments could not be conclusively compared.

A second about 6 to 12 cycle PCR used barcoded and J-beta primers. Every sample gave at least 3 million paired-end reads containing CDR3. TCRdb re-called the 5' RACE reads through MiXCR, storing one row per CDR3 protein. The top ten hold 2.1% of the sample, which has about 1.8 million distinct CDR3 sequences, about 50% seen once. In germline, CDR1 is SGHKS, CDR2 YYEKEE (reference sequence). Trimming took 2 bases from V and 8 from J, leaving 22 bases between them. The CDR3 is 16 residues long. The source material was blood. This clonotype was sampled from a woman aged 40 to 55 in good health. The chain carries TRBV5-5 and TRBJ1-2; D is perhaps TRBD1 (6 bases). CDR3 in amino acids: CASSFVLTEGVRGYTF. The CDR3 DNA follows: TGTGCCAGCAGCTTTGTTTTGACGGAGGGGGTTAGGGGCTACACCTTC.